Described below is a single TCR beta chain sequence and its context. This sample stems from a study of T cell responses to AZD1222 COVID-19 vaccine. V was clipped by 5 bases and J by 4 bases, with 22 bases between them. CDR3 length: 17 residues. CDR1 is SGHTA, CDR2 FQGNSA, per germline. Clones were read by immunoSEQ multiplex PCR, and TCRdb kept only the in-frame ones, dropping some. The data contain roughly 100,000 clones, about 90% of them singletons. The chain uses TRBV7-2 and TRBJ2-3; D may be TRBD1 or TRBD2 (5 bases each). This sequence originates from an adult who received the AZD1222 COVID-19 vaccine. The material sequenced was peripheral blood, taken 28 days after the second AZD1222 dose. In nucleotides, the CDR3 is TGTGCCAGCAGCAACGCCAGATGGGGGATGGTCGCAGATACGCAGTATTTT. As protein: CASSNARWGMVADTQYF.